A selection of T cell receptor beta chains follows, all from one sample in a study of T cells in Graves' hyperthyroidism and ophthalmopathy. TCRdb passed the multiplex PCR reads through MiXCR, listing each CDR3 protein once. This table has some 250,000 distinct CDR3 sequences, 13% to 15% appearing once. The sample taken for sequencing was blood. Receptors were obtained from a woman between 40 and 50 years old with Graves' hyperthyroidism that later progressed to Graves' ophthalmopathy. Both conserved end residues are part of each CDR3. A D gene is named only where the DNA matches it firmly. Not every row has a clone size; where given, it reads once, few, many or a size class.

CASSPQGLQETQYF	TGTGCCAGCTCACCACAAGGGCTACAAGAGACCCAGTACTTC	TRBV18	-	many	TRBJ2-5
CSAEVLLNSPLHF	TGCAGTGCTGAAGTATTGCTTAATTCACCCCTCCACTTT	TRBV20-1	-	many	TRBJ1-6
CASSLTPGQDNSPLHF	TGTGCCAGCAGCTTAACTCCGGGACAAGATAATTCACCCCTCCACTTT	TRBV7-2	-	-	TRBJ1-6
CAWSVPKSGYNEQFF	TGTGCCTGGAGTGTACCAAAAAGCGGGTACAATGAGCAGTTCTTC	TRBV30	-	many	TRBJ2-1
CASSPRGRSRETQYF	TGTGCCAGCAGTCCTAGGGGCCGATCCCGAGAGACCCAGTACTTC	TRBV6-1	-	many	TRBJ2-5
CASSSSQGTPQHF	TGTGCCAGCAGCTCCAGCCAGGGTACACCCCAGCATTTT	TRBV7-9	-	many	TRBJ1-5
CASNPGGVTYEQYF	TGTGCCAGCAACCCTGGGGGGGTGACCTACGAGCAGTACTTC	TRBV7-2	TRBD2	-	TRBJ2-7
CASSSARDNNEKLFF	TGTGCCAGCAGCTCCGCACGGGACAATAATGAAAAACTGTTTTTT	TRBV7-9	-	many	TRBJ1-4
CAISESNMRTGGVNSPLHF	TGTGCCATCAGTGAGTCGAATATGCGGACAGGGGGCGTAAATTCACCCCTCCACTTT	TRBV10-3	TRBD1	many	TRBJ1-6
CASSYKSTEAFF	TGTGCCAGCAGTTACAAATCCACTGAAGCTTTCTTT	TRBV6-6	-	many	TRBJ1-1
CASTPLSRWEEQYF	TGTGCCAGCACCCCCCTATCCCGGTGGGAAGAGCAGTACTTC	TRBV6-2/TRBV6-3	-	many	TRBJ2-7
CASSQVAGGPGEQYF	TGTGCCAGCAGCCAAGTTGCGGGAGGGCCGGGAGAGCAGTACTTC	TRBV3-1	TRBD2	many	TRBJ2-7
CASSLVPGVPAGGYTF	TGTGCCAGCAGCTTAGTTCCAGGCGTGCCTGCGGGAGGCTACACCTTC	TRBV7-8	-	many	TRBJ1-2
CASSVDLAGRIIGNEQFF	TGTGCCAGCAGCGTAGACCTGGCGGGGAGGATAATTGGCAATGAGCAGTTCTTC	TRBV9	-	-	TRBJ2-1
CSARGQGNQPQHF	TGCAGTGCTAGAGGGCAGGGGAATCAGCCCCAGCATTTT	TRBV20-1	-	-	TRBJ1-5
CASTVLLTGVYSNQPQHF	TGTGCCAGCACCGTCTTGCTCACAGGAGTTTATAGCAATCAGCCCCAGCATTTT	TRBV28	-	many	TRBJ1-5
CASSQESSGTSGSGELFF	TGCGCCAGCAGCCAAGAATCATCCGGGACTAGCGGGAGCGGGGAGCTGTTTTTT	TRBV4-3	TRBD2	-	TRBJ2-2
CASSLGTGLFSNQPQHF	TGTGCCAGCAGCTTAGGGACAGGACTCTTTAGCAATCAGCCCCAGCATTTT	TRBV7-8	TRBD1	many	TRBJ1-5
CASSLPTRGLGAKNIQYF	TGTGCCAGCAGTCTCCCGACCAGGGGGCTGGGGGCCAAAAACATTCAGTACTTC	TRBV28	TRBD1	many	TRBJ2-4
CASTTTVGSGNTIYF	TGTGCCAGCACCACTACCGTGGGGTCTGGAAACACCATATATTTT	TRBV11-2	-	few	TRBJ1-3
CASSPPPRLNTEAFF	TGTGCCAGCTCACCACCACCCCGGCTGAACACTGAAGCTTTCTTT	TRBV18	-	many	TRBJ1-1
CASRTTKLYEQYF	TGTGCCAGCAGAACTACAAAACTCTACGAGCAGTACTTC	TRBV11-2	-	many	TRBJ2-7
CASSGTAGRGYTF	TGCGCCAGCAGCGGAACCGCAGGGCGTGGCTACACCTTC	TRBV10-2	-	few	TRBJ1-2
CASYRGRNSPLHF	TGTGCCAGCTACAGGGGGCGTAATTCACCCCTCCACTTT	TRBV6-1	TRBD1	many	TRBJ1-6
CASSHFSQNYGYTF	TGTGCCAGCAGCCACTTCTCCCAGAACTATGGCTACACCTTC	TRBV14	-	many	TRBJ1-2
CASSTPSGSLDEQFF	TGTGCCAGTAGTACCCCTAGCGGGTCGTTGGATGAGCAGTTCTTC	TRBV19	TRBD2	-	TRBJ2-1
CASSFDTRDTQYF	TGTGCCAGCAGTTTCGACACACGAGATACGCAGTATTTT	TRBV12-3/TRBV12-4	-	many	TRBJ2-3
CASKLGLAGLNEQFF	TGCGCCAGCAAATTGGGACTAGCGGGACTCAATGAGCAGTTCTTC	TRBV5-1	TRBD2	many	TRBJ2-1
CASGLRLTGQGNTEAFF	TGTGCTAGTGGTTTGAGGCTGACAGGGCAAGGGAACACTGAAGCTTTCTTT	TRBV12-5	TRBD1	-	TRBJ1-1
CAIRGQGRTGELFF	TGTGCCATACGGGGGCAGGGTAGAACCGGGGAGCTGTTTTTT	TRBV28	-	-	TRBJ2-2
CASSYWDRGNTEAFF	TGTGCCAGCAGTTACTGGGACAGGGGAAACACTGAAGCTTTCTTT	TRBV12-3/TRBV12-4	TRBD1	-	TRBJ1-1
CSVPEETQYF	TGCAGCGTTCCGGAGGAGACCCAGTACTTC	TRBV29-1	-	many	TRBJ2-5
CASSQLAGALQETQYF	TGTGCCAGCAGCCAACTAGCGGGGGCTCTACAAGAGACCCAGTACTTC	TRBV11-2	TRBD2	many	TRBJ2-5
CASSHGTLYGYTF	TGTGCCAGCAGTCACGGGACACTGTATGGCTACACCTTC	TRBV7-9	-	many	TRBJ1-2
CASSFGGLNTEAFF	TGCGCCAGCAGCTTTGGAGGCCTGAACACTGAAGCTTTCTTT	TRBV5-1	-	many	TRBJ1-1
CSAPVGGTDTEAFF	TGCAGTGCCCCGGTGGGAGGGACCGACACTGAAGCTTTCTTT	TRBV20-1	-	few	TRBJ1-1
CASTPPQGHEQYF	TGTGCCAGCACCCCCCCACAGGGCCACGAGCAGTACTTC	TRBV13	-	many	TRBJ2-7
CASSKDRGAAFF	TGTGCCAGCAGCAAAGACAGGGGAGCAGCTTTCTTT	TRBV12-3/TRBV12-4	TRBD1	many	TRBJ1-1
CASSIRGQVSYNEQFF	TGTGCCAGCAGTATACGAGGACAGGTCTCCTACAATGAGCAGTTCTTC	TRBV28	TRBD1	many	TRBJ2-1
CASSPVAGDYGYTF	TGTGCCAGCAGCCCCGTGGCAGGGGACTATGGCTACACCTTC	TRBV12-3/TRBV12-4	-	many	TRBJ1-2
CASSTVRNTEAFF	TGTGCCAGCAGTACGGTCCGGAACACTGAAGCTTTCTTT	TRBV28	-	many	TRBJ1-1